The text below deals with one T cell receptor beta chain. This record belongs to a study of blood T cell repertoires in COVID-19. Study-wide background: Researchers got acute and convalescent COVID-19 samples from the United States, Italy and Spain. T cells, B-cell-depleted T cells, or PBMCs provided the cDNA or gDNA that served as material.

In the original analysis: Amplification with reference gene primers provided the estimates of nucleated cell counts. Generated by immunoSEQ multiplex PCR, the TCRdb table keeps only in-frame clones and is missing some. Clone size and V and J calls were adopted from that table, with D and trimming inferred from the DNA. The repertoire has around 210,000 clones, approximately 85% of them found once; the top ten carry approximately 5.1%. Those enrolled in Seattle joined during active infection and were followed longitudinally afterward. Germline CDR1 and CDR2: SEHNR and FQNEAQ (reference sequence). The length of the CDR3 is 12 residues. The ends were cut back, 3 bases at V and 4 bases at J, with 6 bases in the middle.

The rearrangement joins TRBV7-9 to TRBJ1-2, with a tentative D call TRBD1 (5 bases). Material: peripheral blood. The origin of this receptor is a man in his fifties or sixties with COVID-19, enrolled during active disease. CDR3 loop: CASSLGGYGYTF. As DNA, the CDR3 is TGTGCCAGCAGCTTGGGGGGCTATGGCTACACCTTC.